These 23 T cell receptor beta chains originate from one sample sequenced in a study of tumor and adjacent non-tumor tissue in lung cancer. This sample's RNA came from whole unsorted tissue. Three rounds of nested PCR, following a modified ARM-PCR protocol, produced the TCRbeta library. TCRdb re-derived calls from the multiplex PCR reads in MiXCR, one entry per CDR3 protein. Of 120,000 or so distinct CDR3 sequences in the sample, roughly 64% were seen once. Sequenced input: lung tumor tissue. The source is a man aged 25-40 years with non-small cell lung cancer.

About this clonotype itself: A much larger clone is a single base away; this may be a read error. The rearrangement links TRBV30 to TRBJ2-1; perhaps TRBD1 as D (5 bases). The CDR3 has 12 residues. The V gene's germline CDR1 is GTSNPN and CDR2 SVGIG (reference sequence). V shed 1 base and J shed 6 bases, with 7 bases lying between them. CDR3 sequence (DNA): TGTGCCTGGAGTGCTCAGGGCAATGAGCAGTTCTTC. Translated, it gives CAWSAQGNEQFF.

This clonotype showed up many times. The genes are TRBV6-2 or TRBV6-3 and TRBJ1-1; D call uncertain. Germline V lookup: CDR1 MNHEY, CDR2 SVGEGT. The CDR3 is made up of 13 amino acids. With 0 bases removed from V and 4 bases from J, the gap between germline ends came to 6 bases. CDR3 nucleotides: TGTGCCAGCAGTTACTCGAGAGCCACTGAAGCTTTCTTT. Amino acid sequence: CASSYSRATEAFF.

This clonotype was seen only once. Mismatch with germline at one junction end may stem from a read error. The rearrangement links TRBV4-1 to TRBJ1-5; a possible D gene is TRBD1 (6 bases). The assigned J gene may be wrong: the sequence end matches TRBJ2-3 better. Germline V CDR1 and CDR2: MGHRA, YSYEKL. The CDR3 length is 15 residues. As DNA, the CDR3 is TGCGCTAGCAGCCAAGAAGGCAGGGGTGATCAGCCCCAGTATTTT. Translating it yields CASSQEGRGDQPQYF.

Regarding this clonotype: The conserved final phenylalanine or tryptophan is absent from the CDR3, which likely points to a read error. This chain uses TRBV6-2 or TRBV6-3 with TRBJ2-6; D is unresolved. The CDR3 length is 15 residues. The germline CDR1 and CDR2 sequences are MNHEY and SVGEGT. CDR3 sequence (DNA): TGTACCAGCAGTTACCAGGCGGAAGGGGCCAACGTCCTGACTTTA. As protein: CTSSYQAEGANVLTL.

Concerning this clonotype itself: A clone one base away is much larger, so this may be a read error. V usage is TRBV29-1 and J usage is TRBJ2-2, with D possibly TRBD2 on 5 matching bases. Germline V gene data show CDR1 as SQVTM and CDR2 as ANQGSEA. The CDR3 loop spans 14 amino acids. Written as DNA, the CDR3 is TGCAGCGTAAGAACGGGGAGATACACCTGGGAGCTGTTTTTT. Its protein product is CSVRTGRYTWELFF.

This clonotype was seen many times. The gene calls are TRBV11-1 and TRBJ2-5, with D perhaps matching TRBD1 (5 bases). CDR3 length: 14 amino acids. Germline values: CDR1 SGHAT, CDR2 FQDESV (reference sequence). V lost 3 bases and J lost 1, with 9 bases in between. In nucleotides, the CDR3 is TGTGCCAGCAGCTTTTGGGGCGGCCAAGAGACCCAGTACTTC. This sequence encodes CASSFWGGQETQYF.

The sample holds many counts of this clonotype. The J gene is TRBJ2-2, the V gene TRBV12-5; no reliable D call. V lost 0 bases and J lost 5, with 13 bases in between. CDR1 and CDR2 (germline): LGHNT, FRNRAP. The CDR3 extends over 16 amino acids. CDR3 sequence (DNA): TGTGCTAGTGGTTTGGTACCCGGCCTGGGGACCGGGGAGCTGTTTTTT. Translating it yields CASGLVPGLGTGELFF.

The V gene is TRBV20-1, the J gene TRBJ2-3; 10 nucleotides line up with TRBD2. This CDR3 comprises 19 residues. The germline V gene encodes CDR1 DFQATT and CDR2 SNEGSKA (reference sequence). Trimming at V came to 0 bases and at J to 2 bases, leaving 14 bases not matched to a gene. In nucleotides, the CDR3 is TGCAGTGCTAGAGATTGGCTAGCGGGAGAGCCTGGGGCCACAGATACGCAGTATTTT. Encoded protein: CSARDWLAGEPGATDTQYF.

Comment on this clonotype: Just one base apart from a much larger clone, this may be a read error. The chain joins TRBV5-5 to TRBJ2-7, with 12 bases aligning to TRBD2. CDR1 is SGHKS, CDR2 YYEKEE, per germline (reference sequence). The CDR3 has 14 residues. For the CDR3, the DNA is TGTGCCAACAGCTCGACTAGCGGGAGCTACGAGCAGTACTTC. This gives the protein CANSSTSGSYEQYF.

This clonotype showed up just once. At one end, the junction sequence differs from germline, possibly due to a read error. The rearrangement uses TRBV20-1 and TRBJ2-7, with D perhaps TRBD2 (5 bases). Germline assignment: CDR1 DFQATT and CDR2 SNEGSKA (reference sequence). This CDR3 spans 12 amino acids. CDR3 DNA: TGCAATGCTAGGAAGAGGACTGGCGAGCAATACTTC. This translates into CNARKRTGEQYF.

To note about this clonotype: No conserved phenylalanine or tryptophan ends this CDR3, so it is likely a read error. J is TRBJ1-1 and V is TRBV6-5, with 8 positions matching TRBD1. This CDR3 has 14 amino acids. Germline CDR1 and CDR2: MNHEY and SVGAGI. The CDR3 here is CVSSSQNLQGVAFL. CDR3 sequence (DNA): TGTGTAAGCAGTTCACAAAACCTACAGGGGGTGGCTTTCCTT.

Comments on this clonotype: A single base separates this from a much larger clone, so it may be a read error. CDR3 amino acids: CANSQKSRATYTGELFF. The CDR3 DNA is TGCGCCAACAGCCAAAAGAGTAGGGCGACTTACACCGGGGAGCTGTTTTTT. The J gene is TRBJ2-2, the V gene TRBV4-1; D is undetermined. Germline CDR1 MGHRA, CDR2 YSYEKL. The CDR3 sequence is 17 residues long.

Notes on this clonotype: A much bigger clone sits one base away, suggesting this may be a read error. V and J are TRBV5-5 and TRBJ2-3, with unresolved D. The CDR3 consists of 15 residues. CDR1 SGHKS and CDR2 YYEKEE come from the germline V gene (reference sequence). CDR3 residues: CASSLVASSPDAQYF. The CDR3 DNA reads as TGTGCCAGCAGCTTGGTGGCGAGTTCGCCAGATGCGCAGTATTTT.

The count of this clonotype is one. The junction does not match germline at one end; this may be a read error. This chain uses TRBV11-3 with TRBJ2-7, with 8 bases identical to TRBD2. The CDR3 length is 13 residues. CDR1 SGHNT and CDR2 YENEEA come from the germline V gene. This CDR3 reads CATQRERPYELYF. CDR3 nucleotides: TGTGCCACCCAGCGGGAGCGCCCCTACGAGCTGTACTTC.

The chain combines TRBV7-2 with TRBJ1-6; no firm D call. V lost 2 bases and J 10 bases, leaving 12 bases between the germline ends. Germline loops: CDR1 SGHTA, CDR2 FQGNSA. The CDR3 has 14 residues. CDR3 DNA: TGTGCCAGCAGCTTATGGTGTATTGGATCACCCCTCCACTTT. This gives the protein CASSLWCIGSPLHF.

Comments on this clonotype: Germline and junction disagree at one end, which may indicate a read error. The V and J genes are TRBV12-3 or TRBV12-4 and TRBJ1-2; D remains ambiguous. The CDR3 is 12 amino acids. Here the CDR3 reads CVSRRSGYGYTF. The DNA of the CDR3 is TGTGTCAGCAGGCGTAGCGGGTATGGCTACACCTTC.

Remarks on this clonotype: Lacking the conserved final phenylalanine or tryptophan, this CDR3 likely reflects a read error. It is unclear where the CDR3 begins or ends on the DNA, so no DNA is shown, and the CDR3 is as TCRdb lists it. The rearrangement uses TRBV12-3 or TRBV12-4 and TRBJ2-7; the table's TRBD1 call for D was not verified on the DNA. With termini counted, the CDR3 has 13 amino acids. The CDR3 region is CASSLQGWYEQYL.

This rearrangement joins TRBV11-2 to TRBJ1-2, with D uncertain. The CDR3 runs to 13 residues. Germline assignment: CDR1 SGHAT and CDR2 FQNNGV. V was shortened by 9 bases and J by 3 bases, with 14 bases between the two germline ends. The CDR3 protein is CARSVGLDYGYTF. CDR3 bases: TGTGCCAGAAGCGTCGGCCTCGACTATGGCTACACCTTC.

For this clonotype: The conserved phenylalanine or tryptophan is not found at the CDR3 terminus, so this likely reflects a read error. CDR3 sequence (DNA): TGTGCCAGCAGTTCCCGGGAGAACACTGAAGCTTTCCTT. This gives the protein CASSSRENTEAFL. This rearrangement joins TRBV6-5 to TRBJ1-1; D remains ambiguous. CDR3 length: 13 residues. V was clipped by 4 bases and J by 1 base, with 7 bases between them. Germline lookup yields CDR1 MNHEY and CDR2 SVGAGI.

With respect to this clonotype: A much larger clone lies a single base off, so this may be a read error. The chain combines TRBV11-3 with TRBJ2-1; D is undetermined. Germline CDR1 reads SGHNT; CDR2 reads YENEEA. The CDR3 totals 11 residues. CDR3 in DNA: TGTCCCAGCAGCCTCCTAAGTGAGCAGTTCTTC. It specifies CPSSLLSEQFF.

Worth noting for this clonotype: A read error may produce the germline difference seen at one junction end. The chain is built from TRBV11-3 and TRBJ1-1; D unresolved. Germline V gives CDR1 SGHNT, CDR2 YENEEA. This CDR3 region has 15 residues. The CDR3 loop reads CPSGTATGRDTEAFF. The CDR3 DNA is TGTCCCAGCGGCACTGCGACGGGGAGGGACACTGAAGCTTTCTTT.

Comments on this clonotype: A junction end diverges from the germline sequence, so it may reflect a read error. The chain uses TRBV6-5 and TRBJ1-2; 8 bases are a match to TRBD1. CDR1 and CDR2 from the germline V gene are MNHEY and SVGAGI. CDR3 size: 20 residues. The CDR3 DNA sequence: TGTGCCAGCAGTTACTCGATAGTATTACGGGCGACAGGGGTTATCTATGGATACACCTTC. Amino acid sequence: CASSYSIVLRATGVIYGYTF.

With regard to this clonotype: This may stem from a read error, because a much larger clone lies one nucleotide away. V usage is TRBV13 and J usage is TRBJ2-7, with 13 bases that match TRBD2. Germline values: CDR1 PRHDT, CDR2 FYEKMQ (reference sequence). The CDR3 has 15 amino acids. As DNA, the CDR3 is TGTGTCAGCAGCTTAAATGGACTAGCGGGAGACGAGCAGTACTTC. It specifies CVSSLNGLAGDEQYF.